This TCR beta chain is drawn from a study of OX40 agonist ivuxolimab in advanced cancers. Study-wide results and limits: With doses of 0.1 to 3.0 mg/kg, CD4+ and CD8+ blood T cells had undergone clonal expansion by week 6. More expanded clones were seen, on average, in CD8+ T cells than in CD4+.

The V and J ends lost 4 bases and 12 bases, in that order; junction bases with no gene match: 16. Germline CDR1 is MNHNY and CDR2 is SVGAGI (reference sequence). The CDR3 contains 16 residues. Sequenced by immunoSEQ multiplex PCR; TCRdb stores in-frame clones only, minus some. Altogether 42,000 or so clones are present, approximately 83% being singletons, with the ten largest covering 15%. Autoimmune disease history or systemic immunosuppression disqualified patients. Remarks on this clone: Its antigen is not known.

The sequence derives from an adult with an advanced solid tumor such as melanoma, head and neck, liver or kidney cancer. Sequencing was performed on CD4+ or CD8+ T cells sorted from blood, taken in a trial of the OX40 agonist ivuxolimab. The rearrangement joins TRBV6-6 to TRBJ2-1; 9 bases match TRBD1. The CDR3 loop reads CASSSPGTGTLRGQFF. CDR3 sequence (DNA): TGTGCCAGCAGTTCCCCGGGGACAGGGACCCTTCGGGGGCAGTTCTTC.